This TCR beta chain was recorded in a study of cytomegalovirus exposure and HLA in healthy donors. The CDR3 runs to 13 residues. V was pared by 7 bases and J by 7 bases, with 6 bases of the junction left unmatched. The germline V gene has CDR1 SGHRS and CDR2 YFSETQ. This clone has only a few counts. Its antigen remains unknown. Use of 60 Vbeta and 13 Jbeta primers characterized the PCR. Using immunoSEQ multiplex PCR, the repertoire was profiled, and TCRdb retains in-frame clones only, with some absent. There are around 150,000 clones in the sample; about three quarters occur only once, and under 4.5% lies in the top ten. Findings and caveats of the study: Reportedly, fewer N-insertions than the approximately 680-donor mean appeared in an Asian-associated ancestry cluster in a later analysis. As a later analysis showed, a missense DCLRE1C variant was linked to trimming of TCR beta V- and J-genes. Immune exposure data for these donors was limited to CMV serostatus.

This TCR derives from a man between 18 and 35 years old in good health and CMV-seronegative. V is TRBV5-1 and J is TRBJ1-3, with TRBD1 matching over 9 bases. Input material: PBMCs. In DNA form, the CDR3 reads TGCGCCAGCGCCCCGACAGGGGGGAACACCATATATTTT. Residues: CASAPTGGNTIYF. Combining the CDR3 with reference TRBV5-1 and TRBJ1-3 gives the whole variable domain KAGVTQTPRYLIKTRGQQVTLSCSPISGHRSVSWYQQTPGQGLQFLFEYFSETQRNKGNFPGRFSGRQFSNSRSEMNVSTLELGDSALYLCASAPTGGNTIYFGEGSWLTVV.